This is a list of T cell receptor beta chains from one sample in a study of regulatory T cells in long-lasting Graves disease. TCRdb used MiXCR to reprocess the multiplex PCR reads, holding one entry per CDR3 protein. Among hundreds of thousands of distinct CDR3 sequences listed, 13% were seen once. This sample was also put to use in a study of T cells in Graves' hyperthyroidism and ophthalmopathy.

Material: peripheral blood mononuclear cells (PBMCs), obtained at new diagnosis, from a patient treated with antithyroid drugs. These receptors all stem from a man aged 30 to 45 with Graves disease. Both conserved end residues are part of each CDR3. Each record gives: V gene, clone size, J gene, D gene, CDR3 protein, CDR3 DNA. D genes are given only for firm matches. Clone size is shown for a subset of rows, as once, few, many or a class of expanded clone.

v_call: TRBV12-3/TRBV12-4
clone_size: many
j_call: TRBJ2-7
d_call: .
cdr3_aa: CASSLQDQLYEQYF
cdr3_nt: TGTGCCAGCAGTCTCCAGGACCAGCTCTACGAGCAGTACTTC

v_call: TRBV10-3
clone_size: .
j_call: TRBJ1-3
d_call: .
cdr3_aa: CAISESTGVGNTIYF
cdr3_nt: TGTGCCATCAGTGAGTCTACGGGGGTTGGAAACACCATATATTTT

v_call: TRBV11-2
clone_size: .
j_call: TRBJ2-7
d_call: .
cdr3_aa: CASSFKGVSEEFPTSSLGEQYF
cdr3_nt: TGTGCCAGCAGCTTTAAGGGGGTCTCCGAGGAATTCCCTACGAGCAGTCTGGGCGAGCAGTACTTC

v_call: TRBV12-3/TRBV12-4
clone_size: .
j_call: TRBJ1-2
d_call: .
cdr3_aa: CASSPGRDYGYTF
cdr3_nt: TGTGCCAGCAGTCCAGGCAGGGACTATGGCTACACCTTC

v_call: TRBV10-2
clone_size: many
j_call: TRBJ2-1
d_call: TRBD1
cdr3_aa: CASMGQGALTYNEQFF
cdr3_nt: TGCGCCAGCATGGGTCAGGGGGCCTTAACCTACAATGAGCAGTTCTTC

v_call: TRBV30
clone_size: .
j_call: TRBJ2-7
d_call: .
cdr3_aa: CAWSVPLATKYF
cdr3_nt: TGTGCCTGGAGTGTACCCCTAGCGACTAAGTACTTC

v_call: TRBV7-9
clone_size: many
j_call: TRBJ2-7
d_call: .
cdr3_aa: CASSPGVEQYF
cdr3_nt: TGCGCCAGCAGCCCCGGGGTCGAGCAGTACTTC

v_call: TRBV11-3
clone_size: many
j_call: TRBJ2-3
d_call: .
cdr3_aa: CASSPDPEIGTQYF
cdr3_nt: TGTGCCAGCAGCCCGGATCCGGAGATCGGTACGCAGTATTTT

v_call: TRBV6-5
clone_size: many
j_call: TRBJ1-3
d_call: .
cdr3_aa: CASSSASSGNTIYF
cdr3_nt: TGTGCCAGCAGTTCCGCAAGCTCTGGAAACACCATATATTTT

v_call: TRBV29-1
clone_size: many
j_call: TRBJ1-5
d_call: .
cdr3_aa: CSVEEGSGQPQHF
cdr3_nt: TGCAGCGTTGAGGAGGGGTCGGGCCAGCCCCAGCATTTT

v_call: TRBV12-3/TRBV12-4
clone_size: many
j_call: TRBJ2-1
d_call: TRBD1
cdr3_aa: CASSLRVGQGATNEQFF
cdr3_nt: TGTGCCAGCAGTTTAAGGGTGGGACAGGGGGCGACAAATGAGCAGTTCTTC

v_call: TRBV12-3/TRBV12-4
clone_size: many
j_call: TRBJ1-2
d_call: .
cdr3_aa: CASSRGVYGYTF
cdr3_nt: TGTGCCAGCAGTCGGGGGGTCTATGGCTACACCTTC

v_call: TRBV5-1
clone_size: .
j_call: TRBJ1-6
d_call: .
cdr3_aa: CASSPQASSYNSPLHF
cdr3_nt: TGCGCCAGCAGCCCACAGGCGAGCTCCTATAATTCACCCCTCCACTTT

v_call: TRBV9
clone_size: few
j_call: TRBJ2-1
d_call: TRBD2
cdr3_aa: CASSGGVGTRYNEQFF
cdr3_nt: TGTGCCAGCAGCGGAGGGGTCGGGACTAGGTACAATGAGCAGTTCTTC

v_call: TRBV25-1
clone_size: many
j_call: TRBJ2-1
d_call: .
cdr3_aa: CATRAGATYNEQFF
cdr3_nt: TGTGCCACCCGGGCGGGGGCGACCTACAATGAGCAGTTCTTC

v_call: TRBV10-3
clone_size: many
j_call: TRBJ1-2
d_call: TRBD1
cdr3_aa: CAISPRDRGSYGYTF
cdr3_nt: TGTGCCATCAGCCCCCGGGACAGGGGTTCTTATGGCTACACCTTC

v_call: TRBV20-1
clone_size: few
j_call: TRBJ2-7
d_call: .
cdr3_aa: CSARWKGGYYEQYF
cdr3_nt: TGCAGTGCTAGATGGAAGGGGGGCTACTACGAGCAGTACTTC

v_call: TRBV10-3
clone_size: many
j_call: TRBJ2-1
d_call: .
cdr3_aa: CAIRPTSFSYNEQFF
cdr3_nt: TGTGCCATCAGGCCTACTAGTTTCTCCTACAATGAGCAGTTCTTC

v_call: TRBV30
clone_size: .
j_call: TRBJ2-3
d_call: TRBD2
cdr3_aa: CAWGTSGSGDTQYF
cdr3_nt: TGTGCCTGGGGGACTAGCGGGAGTGGAGATACGCAGTATTTT

v_call: TRBV11-2
clone_size: many
j_call: TRBJ2-7
d_call: TRBD1
cdr3_aa: CASSSFGTGGYEQYF
cdr3_nt: TGTGCCAGCAGCTCATTCGGGACAGGGGGCTACGAGCAGTACTTC

v_call: TRBV6-1
clone_size: many
j_call: TRBJ2-5
d_call: .
cdr3_aa: CASTLGGRQETQYF
cdr3_nt: TGTGCCAGCACCTTGGGGGGCCGTCAAGAGACCCAGTACTTC

v_call: TRBV6-1
clone_size: few
j_call: TRBJ2-1
d_call: .
cdr3_aa: CASATSVEQFF
cdr3_nt: TGTGCCAGCGCGACTAGTGTTGAGCAGTTCTTC